Below, 25 T cell receptor beta chains from the same sample are listed, as sequenced in a study of blood T cell repertoires in COVID-19. The data were produced by immunoSEQ multiplex PCR, yet TCRdb's version contains in-frame clones alone and is incomplete. The sample has roughly 100,000 clones, 79% seen once. Material for sequencing was peripheral blood. Source of these receptors: an elderly woman with active or convalescent COVID-19.

This clone was picked up one time. The rearrangement uses TRBV2 and TRBJ1-2, with a tentative D call TRBD1 (6 bases). Germline V lookup: CDR1 SNHLY, CDR2 FYNNEI. V was pared by 6 bases and J by 8 bases, with 16 bases between. This CDR3 has 13 residues. CDR3 in DNA: TGTGCCAGCAGAGAGACAGGCCCAGTGGGCTACACCTTC. As protein: CASRETGPVGYTF.

The rearrangement links TRBV5-4 to TRBJ1-2, with TRBD1 identical over 7 bases. V shed 4 bases, J shed 6 bases, and the junction held 6 bases outside the gene matches. From germline, CDR1 is SGHNT and CDR2 YYREEE (reference sequence). The CDR3 consists of 13 residues. The CDR3 sequence: CASSRDSNNGYTF. CDR3 coding DNA: TGTGCCAGCAGCCGGGACAGCAACAATGGCTACACCTTC.

Only a few counts were recorded for this clone. The J gene is TRBJ1-2, the V gene TRBV7-3; D may be TRBD1 (5 bases). The germline CDR1 and CDR2 sequences are SGHTA and FQGTGA. V was pared by 2 bases and J by 4 bases, with 14 bases between. The CDR3 has 15 residues. CDR3 bases: TGTGCCAGCAGCTTAGATGATCAGGGTGCCTATGGCTACACCTTC. Encoded protein: CASSLDDQGAYGYTF.

The table lists this clone with a count of one. V is TRBV15 and J is TRBJ2-3; D gene unclear. V lost 1 base and J lost 0, with 8 bases in between. The CDR3 runs to 15 residues. Germline V lookup: CDR1 LNHNV, CDR2 YYDKDF (reference sequence). In nucleotides, the CDR3 is TGTGCCACCAGCAGAGTTGGCGGTAGCACAGATACGCAGTATTTT. It encodes CATSRVGGSTDTQYF.

There are a few counts of this clone. This chain uses TRBV4-3 with TRBJ2-6, with D uncertain. Germline lookup yields CDR1 LGHNA and CDR2 YSLEER. The CDR3 runs to 14 residues. V lost 4 bases and J 2 bases, leaving 6 bases between the germline ends. The CDR3 is CASSRYTGANVLTF. CDR3 coding DNA: TGCGCCAGCAGCCGTTACACTGGGGCCAACGTCCTGACTTTC.

V and J are TRBV2 and TRBJ2-3, with 10 bases matching TRBD2. After removal of 3 bases from V and 6 bases from J, the junction contained 12 bases not matched to a gene. The CDR3 runs to 17 residues. Germline values: CDR1 SNHLY, CDR2 FYNNEI. CDR3 nucleotide sequence: TGTGCCAGCAGTGAGGGCTTTAGTAGCGGGAGGTCGGATACGCAGTATTTT. Encoded protein: CASSEGFSSGRSDTQYF. The variable domain in full, with the rest retrieved from reference TRBV2 and TRBJ2-3, is EPEVTQTPSHQVTQMGQEVILRCVPISNHLYFYWYRQILGQKVEFLVSFYNNEISEKSEIFDDQFSVERPDGSNFTLKIRSTKLEDSAMYFCASSEGFSSGRSDTQYFGPGTRLTVL.

This sequence joins TRBV7-2 and TRBJ1-2; D remains unclear. CDR1 and CDR2 (germline): SGHTA, FQGNSA. The CDR3 is 14 residues long. V lost 1 base and J lost 5, with 11 bases in between. CDR3 nucleotides: TGTGCCAGCAGCTTAGGAGGTTTTGAATATGGCTACACCTTC. It specifies CASSLGGFEYGYTF. The full variable domain, completed using reference TRBV7-2 and TRBJ1-2, is GAGVSQSPSNKVTEKGKDVELRCDPISGHTALYWYRQSLGQGLEFLIYFQGNSAPDKSGLPSDRFSAERTGGSVSTLTIQRTQQEDSAVYLCASSLGGFEYGYTFGSGTRLTVV.

The V gene is TRBV7-6, the J gene TRBJ2-3; the D gene is possibly TRBD2 (5 bases). The CDR3 has 17 residues. Trimming left V 2 bases short and J 0 bases short, with 15 bases between. Germline lookup yields CDR1 SGHVS and CDR2 FNYEAQ. The CDR3: CASSLRVSGVSTDTQYF. In nucleotides, the CDR3 is TGTGCCAGCAGCTTACGGGTCAGCGGAGTCAGCACAGATACGCAGTATTTT.

CDR3 sequence reads: CASSAPGGVAEKLFF. CDR3 coding DNA: TGTGCCAGCAGCGCCCCGGGGGGCGTAGCGGAAAAACTGTTTTTT. The chain links TRBV7-9 to TRBJ1-4, with D possibly being TRBD1 (6 bases). Trimming removed 5 bases from V and 8 bases from J, with 18 bases in between. CDR3 size: 15 residues. Germline-derived CDR1 and CDR2 are SEHNR and FQNEAQ (reference sequence).

The count of this clone is one. The CDR3 loop reads CASSPGTGIYGYTF. As DNA, the CDR3 is TGTGCCAGTAGTCCCGGGACAGGGATCTATGGCTACACCTTC. J is TRBJ1-2 and V is TRBV19; 9 nucleotides align to TRBD1. Losses at the gene ends were 5 bases for V and 4 bases for J; bases not matched to a gene: 5. The CDR3 extends over 14 amino acids. The germline gives CDR1 LNHDA, CDR2 SQIVND (reference sequence).

This rearrangement joins TRBV18 to TRBJ1-1; 9 bases are a match to TRBD1. This CDR3 contains 15 residues. CDR1 KGHSH and CDR2 LQKENI come from the germline V gene. Trimming removed 3 bases from V and 4 bases from J; junction bases left unmatched: 6. The CDR3 region is CASSPSQGARTEAFF. The CDR3 bases are TGTGCCAGCTCACCCTCACAGGGGGCCCGCACTGAAGCTTTCTTT.

The CDR3 bases are TGTGCCAGCAGCTTCCAACTGGGGGCTCCCTACGAGCAGTACTTC. Protein: CASSFQLGAPYEQYF. This chain connects TRBV7-2 to TRBJ2-7, with D perhaps matching TRBD1 (6 bases). The CDR3 covers 15 residues. V lost 3 bases to trimming and J lost 2 bases, with 14 bases between them. Germline V gene data show CDR1 as SGHTA and CDR2 as FQGNSA.

This clone was found once. The CDR3: CASTLGGVYNEQFF. CDR3 sequence (DNA): TGTGCCAGCACCCTAGGGGGTGTCTACAATGAGCAGTTCTTC. The chain uses TRBV11-3 and TRBJ2-1, with a weak D call TRBD1 (6 bases). This CDR3 contains 14 residues. Germline V CDR1 and CDR2: SGHNT, YENEEA. Trimming took off 7 bases at V and 3 bases at J, with 13 bases between the two ends.

The chain employs TRBV9 and TRBJ1-6, with D tentatively TRBD1 (5 bases). V lost 4 bases to trimming and J lost 0 bases, with 17 bases between them. CDR1 and CDR2 (germline): SGDLS, YYNGEE. The CDR3 has 18 residues. CDR3 in amino acids: CASSYRPDPRSYNSPLHF. The CDR3 DNA is TGTGCCAGCAGCTACAGGCCCGATCCCCGCTCCTATAATTCACCCCTCCACTTT.

V is TRBV29-1 and J is TRBJ2-1; TRBD2 matches at 7 bases. Germline V gives CDR1 SQVTM, CDR2 ANQGSEA. The CDR3 is 13 residues long. Germline trimming cut 6 bases from V and 8 bases from J; bases unmatched to any gene: 10. CDR3 DNA: TGCAGCGTCTTCAGCGGGAAACTCCATGAGCAGTTCTTC. Translated, it gives CSVFSGKLHEQFF.

The rearrangement joins TRBV2 to TRBJ2-1; D not certain. V was trimmed by 6 bases and J by 8 bases, leaving 11 bases between them. The CDR3 consists of 12 residues. Germline lookup yields CDR1 SNHLY and CDR2 FYNNEI. DNA for the CDR3: TGTGCCAGCAGGGGTCGGAGTTATGAGCAGTTCTTC. This translates into CASRGRSYEQFF.

J is TRBJ1-4 and V is TRBV5-1, with no clear D. The V and J ends lost 4 bases and 0 bases respectively, with 4 bases between them. The CDR3 length is 13 residues. The germline V gene encodes CDR1 SGHRS and CDR2 YFSETQ. CDR3 nucleotides: TGCGCCAGCAGCCCCGCAACTAATGAAAAACTGTTTTTT. This encodes CASSPATNEKLFF.

V and J are TRBV2 and TRBJ2-1; 10 bases agree with TRBD2. V shed 7 bases and J 4 bases; nucleotides not matched to a gene: 4. This CDR3 comprises 14 residues. Looked up from germline, CDR1 is SNHLY and CDR2 is FYNNEI. The DNA of the CDR3 is TGTGCCAGCAAGACTAGCGGGCCTTACAATGAGCAGTTCTTC. Translated: CASKTSGPYNEQFF.

V is TRBV6-5 and J is TRBJ2-7, with D uncertain. This CDR3 is 14 amino acids long. V was shortened by 0 bases and J by 0 bases, with 6 bases between the two germline ends. CDR1 is MNHEY, CDR2 SVGAGI, per germline. CDR3 in DNA: TGTGCCAGCAGTTACTCAGCCTTCTCCTACGAGCAGTACTTC. It codes for CASSYSAFSYEQYF.

This clone came up a few times. This chain links TRBV28 with TRBJ2-7, with 9 nucleotides matching TRBD2. The V gene end was trimmed by 1 base and the J gene end by 6 bases; junction bases not matched to a gene: 7. CDR3 length: 15 residues. CDR1 is MDHEN, CDR2 SYDVKM, per germline. CDR3 coding DNA: TGTGCCAGCAGTTTATTTGGGACTAGCACCCTCGAGCAGTACTTC. This codes for CASSLFGTSTLEQYF.

V gene TRBV7-2 combines with J gene TRBJ2-1; tentatively, D is TRBD2 (6 bases). The CDR3 extends over 14 amino acids. Germline CDR1 is SGHTA and CDR2 is FQGNSA. Trimming cost V 5 bases and J 6 bases, with 14 bases left between them. CDR3 residues: CASSRAAGTNEQFF. The CDR3 DNA reads as TGTGCCAGCAGCCGGGCCGCGGGAACCAATGAGCAGTTCTTC.

The genes are TRBV9 and TRBJ2-2, with 11 bases fitting TRBD2. This CDR3 comprises 16 residues. Germline lookup yields CDR1 SGDLS and CDR2 YYNGEE. The J segment lost 4 bases and the V segment lost 3 bases, leaving 5 bases of the junction unmatched. The CDR3 bases are TGTGCCAGCAGCGCACTAGCGGGAGTTGCCACCGGGGAGCTGTTTTTT. It yields the protein CASSALAGVATGELFF. Looking up the rest from reference TRBV9 and TRBJ2-2 gives the full variable domain: DSGVTQTPKHLITATGQRVTLRCSPRSGDLSVYWYQQSLDQGLQFLIQYYNGEERAKGNILERFSAQQFPDLHSELNLSSLELGDSALYFCASSALAGVATGELFFGEGSRLTVL.

This rearrangement joins TRBV4-2 to TRBJ1-3; D uncertain. CDR1 and CDR2 from the germline V gene are LGHNA and YNFKEQ. Between the trimmed V and J ends, which lost 0 bases and 4 bases, there was a span of 7 bases. The CDR3 is 14 residues long. The CDR3: CASSQDEMGNTIYF. The CDR3 bases are TGTGCCAGCAGCCAAGATGAGATGGGAAACACCATATATTTT.

The gene calls are TRBV4-1 and TRBJ2-1, with 11 bases aligning to TRBD2. The trim removed 4 bases at V and 8 bases at J, leaving 16 bases unmatched. There are 18 residues in the CDR3. CDR1 and CDR2 (germline): MGHRA, YSYEKL. The CDR3 sequence is CASSLRIAGGLAEDEQFF. CDR3 DNA: TGCGCCAGCAGCCTCCGAATAGCGGGAGGGCTTGCCGAGGATGAGCAGTTCTTC.

The V and J genes are TRBV7-2 and TRBJ2-1, with 12 bases lining up with TRBD2. Germline assignment: CDR1 SGHTA and CDR2 FQGNSA. V lost 4 bases, J lost 8 bases, and 6 bases stayed unmatched. The CDR3 extends over 15 amino acids. The DNA of the CDR3 is TGTGCCAGCAGCTCGCGACTAGCGGGAGTCTATGAGCAGTTCTTC. Amino acid sequence: CASSSRLAGVYEQFF.